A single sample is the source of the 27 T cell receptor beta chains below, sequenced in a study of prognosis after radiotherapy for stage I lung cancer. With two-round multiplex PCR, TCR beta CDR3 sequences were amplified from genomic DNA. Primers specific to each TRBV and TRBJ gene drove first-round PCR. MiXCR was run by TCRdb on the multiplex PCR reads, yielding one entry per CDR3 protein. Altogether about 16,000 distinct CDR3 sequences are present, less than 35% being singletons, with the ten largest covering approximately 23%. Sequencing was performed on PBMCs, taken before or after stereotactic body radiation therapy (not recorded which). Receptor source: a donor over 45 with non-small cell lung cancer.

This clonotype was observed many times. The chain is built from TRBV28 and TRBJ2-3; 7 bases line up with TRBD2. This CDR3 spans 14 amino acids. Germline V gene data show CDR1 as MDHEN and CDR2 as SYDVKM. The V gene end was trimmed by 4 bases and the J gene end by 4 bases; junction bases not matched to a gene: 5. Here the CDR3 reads CASSSGLGADTQYF. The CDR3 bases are TGTGCCAGCAGTTCCGGACTAGGCGCAGATACGCAGTATTTT.

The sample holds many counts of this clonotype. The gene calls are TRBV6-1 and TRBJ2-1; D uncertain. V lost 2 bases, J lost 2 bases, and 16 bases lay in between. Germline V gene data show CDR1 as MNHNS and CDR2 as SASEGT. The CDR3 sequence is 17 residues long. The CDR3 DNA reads TGTGCCAGCAGTGAAATCTGGCTAGATACTACCTACAATGAGCAGTTCTTC. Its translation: CASSEIWLDTTYNEQFF.

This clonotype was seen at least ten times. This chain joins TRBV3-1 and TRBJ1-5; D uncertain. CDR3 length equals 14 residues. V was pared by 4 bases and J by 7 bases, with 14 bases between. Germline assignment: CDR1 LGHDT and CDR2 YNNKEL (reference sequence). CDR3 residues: CASSPDTAGQPQHF. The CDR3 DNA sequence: TGTGCCAGCAGCCCCGACACCGCGGGGCAGCCCCAGCATTTT.

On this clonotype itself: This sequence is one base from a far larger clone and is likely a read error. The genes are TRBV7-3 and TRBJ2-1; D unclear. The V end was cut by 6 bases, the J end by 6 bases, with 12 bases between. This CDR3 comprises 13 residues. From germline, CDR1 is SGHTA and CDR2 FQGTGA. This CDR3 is CASSLGLGNEQFF. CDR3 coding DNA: TGTGCCAGCAGTTTGGGGTTAGGCAATGAGCAGTTCTTC.

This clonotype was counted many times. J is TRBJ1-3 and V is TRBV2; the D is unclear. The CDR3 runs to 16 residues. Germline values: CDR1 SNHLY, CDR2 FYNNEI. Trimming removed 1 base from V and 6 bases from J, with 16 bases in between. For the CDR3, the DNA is TGTGCCAGCAGTGAAGTAGATCCGGCAGTGACAAACACCATATATTTT. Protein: CASSEVDPAVTNTIYF.

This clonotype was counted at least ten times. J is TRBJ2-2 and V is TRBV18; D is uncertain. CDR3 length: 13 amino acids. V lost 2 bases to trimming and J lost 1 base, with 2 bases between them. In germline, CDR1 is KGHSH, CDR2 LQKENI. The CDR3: CASSPGNTGELFF. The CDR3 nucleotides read TGTGCCAGCTCACCAGGGAACACCGGGGAGCTGTTTTTT.

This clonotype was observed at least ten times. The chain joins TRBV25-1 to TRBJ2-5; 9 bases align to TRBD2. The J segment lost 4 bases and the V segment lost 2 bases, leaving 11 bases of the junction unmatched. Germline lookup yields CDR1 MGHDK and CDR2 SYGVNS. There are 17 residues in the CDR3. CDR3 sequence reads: CASSEGGIAGAGETQYF. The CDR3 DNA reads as TGTGCCAGCAGTGAAGGGGGTATAGCGGGAGCGGGAGAGACCCAGTACTTC.

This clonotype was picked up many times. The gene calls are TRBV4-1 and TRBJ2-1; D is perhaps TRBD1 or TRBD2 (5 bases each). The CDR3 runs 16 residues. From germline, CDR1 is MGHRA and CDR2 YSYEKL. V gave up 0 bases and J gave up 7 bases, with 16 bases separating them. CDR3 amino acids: CASSQDLWDRNNEQFF. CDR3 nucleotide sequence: TGCGCCAGCAGCCAAGATCTCTGGGACCGGAATAATGAGCAGTTCTTC.

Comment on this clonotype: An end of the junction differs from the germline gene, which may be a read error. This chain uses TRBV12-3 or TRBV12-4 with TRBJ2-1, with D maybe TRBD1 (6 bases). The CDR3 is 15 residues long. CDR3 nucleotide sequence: TGTGCCAGCAGATTAAGCTGGAGAGGGGGAAATGATCAGTTCTTC. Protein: CASRLSWRGGNDQFF.

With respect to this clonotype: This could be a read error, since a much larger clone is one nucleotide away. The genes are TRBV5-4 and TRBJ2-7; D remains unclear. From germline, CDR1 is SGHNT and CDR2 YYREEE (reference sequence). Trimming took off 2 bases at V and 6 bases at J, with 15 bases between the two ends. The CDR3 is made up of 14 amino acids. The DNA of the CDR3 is TGTGCCAGCAGCTTCCTATCGGCAGAGCCCGAGCAGTACTTC. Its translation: CASSFLSAEPEQYF. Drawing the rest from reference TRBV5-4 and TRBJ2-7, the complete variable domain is ETGVTQSPTHLIKTRGQQVTLRCSSQSGHNTVSWYQQALGQGPQFIFQYYREEENGRGNFPPRFSGLQFPNYSSELNVNALELDDSALYLCASSFLSAEPEQYFGPGTRLTVT.

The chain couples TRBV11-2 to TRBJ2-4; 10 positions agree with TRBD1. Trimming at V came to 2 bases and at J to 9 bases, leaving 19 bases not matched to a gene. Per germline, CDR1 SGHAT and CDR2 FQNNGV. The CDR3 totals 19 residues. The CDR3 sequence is CASSLSDAGTGVYLGIQYF. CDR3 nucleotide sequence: TGTGCCAGCAGCTTATCGGACGCCGGGACAGGGGTCTATCTGGGCATTCAGTACTTC.

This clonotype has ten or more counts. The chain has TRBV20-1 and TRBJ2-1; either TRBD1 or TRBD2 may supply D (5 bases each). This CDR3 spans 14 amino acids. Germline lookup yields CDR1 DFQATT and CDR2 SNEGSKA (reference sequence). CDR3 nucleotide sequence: TGCAGCCCCCAGGGAGAATGGTCCTACAATGAGCAGTTCTTC. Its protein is CSPQGEWSYNEQFF.

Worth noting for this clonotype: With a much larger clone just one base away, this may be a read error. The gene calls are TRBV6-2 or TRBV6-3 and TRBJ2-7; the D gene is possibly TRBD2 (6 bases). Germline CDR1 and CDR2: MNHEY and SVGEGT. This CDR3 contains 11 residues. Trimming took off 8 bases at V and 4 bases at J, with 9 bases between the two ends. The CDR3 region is CASRGGYEQYF. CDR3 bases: TGTGCCAGCCGGGGAGGTTACGAGCAGTACTTC.

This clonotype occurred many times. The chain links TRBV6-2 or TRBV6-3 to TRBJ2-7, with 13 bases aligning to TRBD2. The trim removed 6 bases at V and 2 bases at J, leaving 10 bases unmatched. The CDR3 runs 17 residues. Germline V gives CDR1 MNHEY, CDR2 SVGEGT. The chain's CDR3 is CASSSGTSGIRTYEQYF. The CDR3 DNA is TGTGCCAGCAGCTCCGGGACTAGCGGGATTAGAACCTACGAGCAGTACTTC.

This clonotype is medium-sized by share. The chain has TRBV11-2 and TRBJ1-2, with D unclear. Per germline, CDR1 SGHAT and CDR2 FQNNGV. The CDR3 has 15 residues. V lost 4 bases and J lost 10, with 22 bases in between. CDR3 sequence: CASSYQREGNLDYTF. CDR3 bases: TGTGCCAGCAGCTATCAACGGGAGGGTAATCTCGACTACACCTTC.

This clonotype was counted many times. The CDR3 loop is CASSRAGGSYNEQFF. In DNA form, the CDR3 reads TGTGCCAGTAGTAGGGCAGGGGGCTCCTACAATGAGCAGTTCTTC. The rearrangement links TRBV19 to TRBJ2-1; TRBD1 matches 7 bases. The CDR3 length is 15 residues. J lost 0 bases, V lost 4 bases, and 3 bases had no gene match. From germline, CDR1 is LNHDA and CDR2 SQIVND (reference sequence). Full variable domain (rest looked up from reference TRBV19 and TRBJ2-1): DGGITQSPKYLFRKEGQNVTLSCEQNLNHDAMYWYRQDPGQGLRLIYYSQIVNDFQKGDIAEGYSVSREKKESFPLTVTSAQKNPTAFYLCASSRAGGSYNEQFFGPGTRLTVL.

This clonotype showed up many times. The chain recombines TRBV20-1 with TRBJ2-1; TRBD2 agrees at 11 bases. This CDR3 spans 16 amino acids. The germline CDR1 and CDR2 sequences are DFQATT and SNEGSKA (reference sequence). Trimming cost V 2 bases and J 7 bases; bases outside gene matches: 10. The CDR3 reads CSARHPLAGVNNEQFF. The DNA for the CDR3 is TGCAGTGCTAGACACCCACTAGCGGGAGTGAATAATGAGCAGTTCTTC.

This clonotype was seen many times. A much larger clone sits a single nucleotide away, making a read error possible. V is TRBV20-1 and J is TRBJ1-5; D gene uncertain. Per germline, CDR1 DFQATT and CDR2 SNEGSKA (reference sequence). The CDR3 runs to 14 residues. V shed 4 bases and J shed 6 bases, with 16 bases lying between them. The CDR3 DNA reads TGCAGTGCTAAAGCGGATTTTTCTAGTCAGCCCCAGCATTTT. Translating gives CSAKADFSSQPQHF.

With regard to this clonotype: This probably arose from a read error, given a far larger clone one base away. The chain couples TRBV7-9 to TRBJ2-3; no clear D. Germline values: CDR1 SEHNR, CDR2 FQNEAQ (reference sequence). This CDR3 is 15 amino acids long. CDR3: CASSLRRINTDRQYF. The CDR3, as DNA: TGTGCCAGCAGCTTAAGGCGCATAAACACAGATAGGCAGTATTTT.

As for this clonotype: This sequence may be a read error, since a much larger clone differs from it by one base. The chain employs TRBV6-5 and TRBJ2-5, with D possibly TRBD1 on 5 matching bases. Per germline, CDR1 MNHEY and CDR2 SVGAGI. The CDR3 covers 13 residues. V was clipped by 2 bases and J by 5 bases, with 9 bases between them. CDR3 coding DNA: TGTGCCAGCAGTTACGCAGGGTGGGAGACCCAGTACTTC. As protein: CASSYAGWETQYF.

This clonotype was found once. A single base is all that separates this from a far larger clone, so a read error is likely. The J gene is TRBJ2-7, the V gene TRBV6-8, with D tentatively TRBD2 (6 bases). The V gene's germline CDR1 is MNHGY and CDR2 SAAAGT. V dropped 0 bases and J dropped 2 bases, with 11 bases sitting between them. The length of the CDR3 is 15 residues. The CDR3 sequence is CASSYSAGNTYEQYF. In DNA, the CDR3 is TGTGCCAGCAGTTACTCGGCGGGGAACACCTACGAGCAGTACTTC.

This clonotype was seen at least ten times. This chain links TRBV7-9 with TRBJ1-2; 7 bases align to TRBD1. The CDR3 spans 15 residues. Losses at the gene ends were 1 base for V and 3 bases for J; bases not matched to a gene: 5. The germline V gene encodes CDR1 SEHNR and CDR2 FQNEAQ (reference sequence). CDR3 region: CASSLEGARDYGYTF. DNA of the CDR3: TGTGCCAGCAGCTTAGAGGGGGCTCGGGACTATGGCTACACCTTC.

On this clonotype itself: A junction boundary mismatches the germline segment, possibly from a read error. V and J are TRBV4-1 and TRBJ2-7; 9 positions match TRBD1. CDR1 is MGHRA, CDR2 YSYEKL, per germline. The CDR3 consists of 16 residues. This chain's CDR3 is CASSRAPGQGPYEHYF. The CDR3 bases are TGCGCCAGCAGCCGGGCACCGGGACAGGGACCCTACGAGCATTACTTC.

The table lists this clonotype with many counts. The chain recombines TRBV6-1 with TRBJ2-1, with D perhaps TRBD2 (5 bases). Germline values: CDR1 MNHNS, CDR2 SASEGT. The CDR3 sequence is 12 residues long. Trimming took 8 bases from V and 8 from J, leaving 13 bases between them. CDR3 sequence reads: CASFTSLHEQFF. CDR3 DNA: TGTGCCAGCTTTACTAGTTTGCATGAGCAGTTCTTC.

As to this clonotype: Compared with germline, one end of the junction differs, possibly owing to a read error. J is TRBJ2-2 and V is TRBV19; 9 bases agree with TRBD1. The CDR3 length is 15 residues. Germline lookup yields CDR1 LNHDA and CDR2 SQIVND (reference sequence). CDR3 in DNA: TGTGCCTGTAGTACCTCGGGACAGGGAGGCGGGGAGCTGTTTTTT. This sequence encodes CACSTSGQGGGELFF. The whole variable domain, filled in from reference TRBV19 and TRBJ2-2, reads DGGITQSPKYLFRKEGQNVTLSCEQNLNHDAMYWYRQDPGQGLRLIYYSQIVNDFQKGDIAEGYSVSREKKESFPLTVTSAQKNPTAFYLCACSTSGQGGGELFFGEGSRLTVL.

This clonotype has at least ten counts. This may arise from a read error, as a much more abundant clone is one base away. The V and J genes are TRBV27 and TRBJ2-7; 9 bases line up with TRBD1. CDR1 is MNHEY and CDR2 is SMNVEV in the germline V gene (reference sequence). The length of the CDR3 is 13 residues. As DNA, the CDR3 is TGTGCCAGCAGCTCTGGGACAGGGTACGAGCGGTACTTC. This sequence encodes CASSSGTGYERYF.

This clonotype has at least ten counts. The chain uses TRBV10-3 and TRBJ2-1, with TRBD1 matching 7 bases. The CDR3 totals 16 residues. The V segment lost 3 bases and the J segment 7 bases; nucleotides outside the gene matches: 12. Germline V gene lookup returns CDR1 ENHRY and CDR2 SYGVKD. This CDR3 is CAISDLAGTDANEQFF. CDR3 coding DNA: TGTGCCATCAGTGACCTGGCCGGGACAGACGCAAATGAGCAGTTCTTC.